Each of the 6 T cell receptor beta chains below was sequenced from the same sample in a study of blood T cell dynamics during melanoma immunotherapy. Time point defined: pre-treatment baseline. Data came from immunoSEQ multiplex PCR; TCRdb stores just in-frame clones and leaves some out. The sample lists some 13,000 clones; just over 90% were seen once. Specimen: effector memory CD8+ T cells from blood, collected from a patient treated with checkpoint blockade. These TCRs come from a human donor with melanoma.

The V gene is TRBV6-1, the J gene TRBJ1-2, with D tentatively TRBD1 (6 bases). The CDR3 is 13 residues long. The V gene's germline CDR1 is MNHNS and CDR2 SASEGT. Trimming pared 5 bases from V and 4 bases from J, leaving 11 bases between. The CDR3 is CASSWDISYGYTF. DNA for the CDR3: TGTGCCAGCAGTTGGGACATCTCCTATGGCTACACCTTC.

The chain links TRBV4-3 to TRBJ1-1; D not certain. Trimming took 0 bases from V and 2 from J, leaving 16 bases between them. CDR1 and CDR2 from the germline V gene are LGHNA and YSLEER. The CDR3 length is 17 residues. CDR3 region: CASSQDGHRGSNTEAFF. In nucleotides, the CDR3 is TGCGCCAGCAGCCAAGATGGGCATCGGGGATCAAACACTGAAGCTTTCTTT.

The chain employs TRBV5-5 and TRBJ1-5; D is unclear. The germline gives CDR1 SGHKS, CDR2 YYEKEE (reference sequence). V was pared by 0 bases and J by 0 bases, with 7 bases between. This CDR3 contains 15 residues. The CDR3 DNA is TGTGCCAGCAGCTTGGTGGGAGATAGCAATCAGCCCCAGCATTTT. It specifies CASSLVGDSNQPQHF.

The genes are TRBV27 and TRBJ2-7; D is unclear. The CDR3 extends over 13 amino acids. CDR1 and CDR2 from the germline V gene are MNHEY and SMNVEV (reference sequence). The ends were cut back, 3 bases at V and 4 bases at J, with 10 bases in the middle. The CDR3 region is CASSLDGGYEQYF. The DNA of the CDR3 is TGTGCCAGCAGTTTGGACGGTGGGTACGAGCAGTACTTC.

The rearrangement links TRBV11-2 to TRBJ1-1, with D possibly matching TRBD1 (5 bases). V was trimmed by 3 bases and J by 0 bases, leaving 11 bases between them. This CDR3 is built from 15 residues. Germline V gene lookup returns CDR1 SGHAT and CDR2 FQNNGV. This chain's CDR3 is CASSFDSDLNTEAFF. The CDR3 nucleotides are TGTGCCAGCAGCTTCGACAGCGACTTGAACACTGAAGCTTTCTTT.

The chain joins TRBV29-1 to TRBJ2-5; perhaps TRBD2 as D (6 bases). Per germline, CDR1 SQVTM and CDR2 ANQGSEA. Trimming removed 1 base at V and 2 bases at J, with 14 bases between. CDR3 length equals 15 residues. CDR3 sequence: CSVEVSLAPQETQYF. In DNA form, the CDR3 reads TGCAGCGTTGAAGTGTCCCTAGCGCCGCAAGAGACCCAGTACTTC.